The 12 T cell receptor beta chains listed next were all sequenced from one sample in a study of blood T cell repertoires in COVID-19. Data came from immunoSEQ multiplex PCR; TCRdb stores just in-frame clones and leaves some out. The table lists 100,000 to 150,000 clones, nearly 90% of them singletons. What was sequenced was peripheral blood. Source of these receptors: a woman of 80 years or more with acute or convalescent COVID-19.

This chain links TRBV5-1 with TRBJ2-7, with D hard to call. Germline V gene lookup returns CDR1 SGHRS and CDR2 YFSETQ. Trimming stripped 0 bases from V and 0 bases from J, with 13 bases between. The CDR3 covers 16 residues. CDR3 loop: CASSLAAGSHSYEQYF. The CDR3 bases are TGCGCCAGCAGCTTGGCCGCAGGATCACACTCCTACGAGCAGTACTTC.

The chain couples TRBV27 to TRBJ2-5; 9 bases are shared with TRBD2. CDR1 MNHEY and CDR2 SMNVEV come from the germline V gene (reference sequence). The CDR3 has 15 amino acids. J lost 2 bases, V lost 4 bases, and 5 bases had no gene match. CDR3 DNA sequence: TGTGCCAGCAGTTGGGGCGGGGGGGGACAAGAGACCCAGTACTTC. Encoded protein: CASSWGGGGQETQYF.

Only one count was recorded for this clone. V is TRBV2 and J is TRBJ1-2, with D maybe TRBD1 (6 bases). Trimming took off 4 bases at V and 0 bases at J, with 15 bases between the two ends. Germline V gene lookup returns CDR1 SNHLY and CDR2 FYNNEI. The CDR3 length is 16 residues. Here the CDR3 reads CASSAMGTRTNYGYTF. Here the CDR3 DNA reads TGTGCCAGCAGTGCTATGGGGACACGGACTAACTATGGCTACACCTTC.

The rearrangement uses TRBV19 and TRBJ2-3; 9 nucleotides match TRBD2. CDR3 length: 14 residues. The germline gives CDR1 LNHDA, CDR2 SQIVND (reference sequence). With 4 bases clipped from V and 2 bases from J, the junction kept 1 base outside the gene matches. The CDR3 DNA reads TGTGCCAGTAGTAGCGGGAGGGACACAGATACGCAGTATTTT. Translated, it gives CASSSGRDTDTQYF.

The V call is TRBV4-3, the J call TRBJ2-6; TRBD1 matches at 7 bases. V lost 0 bases and J lost 0; bases outside the gene matches: 5. The CDR3 has 18 residues. The germline V gene encodes CDR1 LGHNA and CDR2 YSLEER. This CDR3 reads CASSQEYGTASGANVLTF. The DNA of the CDR3 is TGCGCCAGCAGCCAAGAATATGGGACAGCCTCTGGGGCCAACGTCCTGACTTTC.

CDR3 amino acids: CASSGMVARGVGYTF. Written as DNA, the CDR3 is TGTGCCAGCAGCGGAATGGTCGCCAGGGGTGTTGGCTACACCTTC. The chain has TRBV9 and TRBJ1-2, with D possibly matching TRBD1 (6 bases). The germline V and J ends were trimmed by 3 bases and 7 bases, with 19 bases remaining between them. Germline CDR1 SGDLS, CDR2 YYNGEE. The CDR3 loop spans 15 amino acids.

This clone appeared a few times. V is TRBV29-1 and J is TRBJ1-2; 9 nucleotides line up with TRBD1. Germline CDR1 reads SQVTM; CDR2 reads ANQGSEA. V shed 8 bases, J shed 8 bases, and the junction held 15 bases outside the gene matches. CDR3 length equals 14 residues. The CDR3 loop is CSCPDRGVLGGYTF. CDR3 nucleotide sequence: TGCAGCTGCCCGGACAGGGGAGTTTTGGGCGGCTACACCTTC.

The chain employs TRBV29-1 and TRBJ1-1; unclear D gene. The CDR3 has 11 amino acids. The V end was cut by 4 bases, the J end by 4 bases, with 7 bases between. CDR1 and CDR2 from the germline V gene are SQVTM and ANQGSEA. The CDR3 DNA reads as TGCAGCGTTGGTGGGCTCACTGAAGCTTTCTTT. This translates into CSVGGLTEAFF.

The chain links TRBV11-3 to TRBJ2-2; D gene ambiguous. The V end lost 2 bases, the J end lost 2 bases, and 3 bases lay between the germline ends. Germline loops: CDR1 SGHNT, CDR2 YENEEA. This CDR3 is built from 13 residues. The CDR3 reads CASSLTNTGELFF. The CDR3 region has the DNA TGTGCCAGCAGCTTAACAAACACCGGGGAGCTGTTTTTT.

Judged by abundance, this clone is medium-sized (0.01 to 0.1%). CDR3 nucleotides: TGTGCCAGCAGCTTGATCCAGGGGGCGAAGAGCAATCAGCCCCAGCATTTT. Residues: CASSLIQGAKSNQPQHF. J is TRBJ1-5 and V is TRBV5-8; 8 bases fit TRBD1. There are 17 residues in the CDR3. CDR1 is SGHTS, CDR2 YDEGEE, per germline. After removal of 1 base from V and 1 base from J, the junction contained 7 bases not matched to a gene.

The J gene is TRBJ2-1, the V gene TRBV15; tentative D call: TRBD1 (6 bases). The CDR3 has 14 amino acids. In germline, CDR1 is LNHNV, CDR2 YYDKDF (reference sequence). Trimming pared 5 bases from V and 4 bases from J, leaving 12 bases between. DNA for the CDR3: TGTGCCACCAGCGGGGGCGGGTCATACAATGAGCAGTTCTTC. Protein sequence: CATSGGGSYNEQFF.

The rearrangement uses TRBV9 and TRBJ2-6, with a tentative D call TRBD2 (6 bases). Germline CDR1 is SGDLS and CDR2 is YYNGEE. V was pared by 2 bases and J by 0 bases, with 12 bases between. The CDR3 contains 17 residues. This CDR3 reads CASSVLGGNSGANVLTF. In DNA form, the CDR3 reads TGTGCCAGCAGCGTCCTAGGCGGGAACTCTGGGGCCAACGTCCTGACTTTC.